Listed below are T cell receptor beta chains from one sample, sequenced in a study of T cells in Graves' hyperthyroidism and ophthalmopathy. TCRdb re-analysed the multiplex PCR reads in MiXCR, keeping a single row per CDR3 protein. The table has 350,000 to 400,000 distinct CDR3 sequences, around 13% seen once. The sample was blood. The receptors were gathered from a woman in her sixties with Graves' hyperthyroidism. CDR3s include the opening cysteine and the closing phenylalanine or tryptophan. Each record gives: CDR3 protein, CDR3 DNA, D gene, J gene, clone size, V gene. The D gene is left open where the match is weak. Clone sizes are given selectively: once, few, many, or a class where the clone is expanded.

CSARALPSRREGDEQFF,TGCAGTGCTAGAGCCCTACCGTCTAGGCGGGAGGGCGATGAGCAGTTCTTC,TRBD2,TRBJ2-1,many,TRBV20-1
CASIPDASHEQFF,TGTGCCAGCATTCCGGACGCGTCCCATGAGCAGTTCTTC,NA,TRBJ2-1,few,TRBV12-3/TRBV12-4
CASSLASSGGYNEQFF,TGCGCCAGCAGCTTGGCCTCTAGCGGGGGGTACAATGAGCAGTTCTTC,TRBD2,TRBJ2-1,once,TRBV5-1
CAWRGTRTRSLGYTF,TGTGCCTGGAGAGGTACCAGGACCCGGAGTCTGGGCTACACCTTC,NA,TRBJ1-2,many,TRBV30
CSVLTGASSAF,TGCAGCGTTCTGACAGGGGCGAGTAGCGCCTTC,TRBD1,TRBJ1-2,NA,TRBV29-1
CASSEPRVNNEKLFF,TGTGCCAGCAGTGAACCCAGGGTGAATAATGAAAAACTGTTTTTT,NA,TRBJ1-4,NA,TRBV25-1
CASGRIEPQHF,TGTGCCAGCGGAAGAATTGAACCCCAGCATTTT,NA,TRBJ1-5,few,TRBV28
CASSEYGGSKGSFEKLFF,TGTGCCAGCAGCGAATACGGGGGCAGCAAAGGTTCGTTTGAAAAACTGTTTTTT,NA,TRBJ1-4,many,TRBV3-1
CASKVGKGLASRSYEQYF,TGCGCCAGCAAAGTAGGGAAGGGACTAGCCAGCCGCTCCTACGAGCAGTACTTC,TRBD2,TRBJ2-7,many,TRBV5-1
CASSPGLGGGLAYGYTF,TGTGCCAGCAGCCCGGGACTAGGAGGGGGGTTAGCCTATGGCTACACCTTC,NA,TRBJ1-2,many,TRBV7-9
CASSAPDSDSDTQYF,TGCGCCAGCAGCGCTCCGGACTCCGACAGCGATACGCAGTATTTT,NA,TRBJ2-3,many,TRBV5-1
CASSLLARGHRGGTDTQYF,TGTGCCAGCAGCCTCCTAGCGAGGGGCCACCGGGGCGGCACAGATACGCAGTATTTT,NA,TRBJ2-3,NA,TRBV6-1
CASSLGSGLNQPQHF,TGTGCCAGCAGCTTAGGTTCAGGGCTCAATCAGCCCCAGCATTTT,NA,TRBJ1-5,many,TRBV7-8
CAISDGPNSNQPQHF,TGTGCCATCAGTGACGGACCCAATAGCAATCAGCCCCAGCATTTT,NA,TRBJ1-5,NA,TRBV10-3
CSGQAGGTDTQYF,TGCAGTGGTCAGGCGGGAGGGACAGATACGCAGTATTTT,TRBD2,TRBJ2-3,many,TRBV20-1
CASSSRDGGGETQYF,TGTGCCAGTAGTAGTAGGGACGGGGGAGGGGAGACCCAGTACTTC,TRBD2,TRBJ2-5,NA,TRBV19
CASSDGAGSSYEQYF,TGCGCCAGCAGTGACGGGGCCGGGAGCTCCTACGAGCAGTACTTC,NA,TRBJ2-7,many,TRBV10-1
CASSLQGANTEAFF,TGTGCCAGCAGCTTACAGGGCGCGAACACTGAAGCTTTCTTT,NA,TRBJ1-1,many,TRBV27
CATRTSRSTDTQYF,TGTGCCACCAGGACTAGCCGTAGCACAGATACGCAGTATTTT,TRBD2,TRBJ2-3,many,TRBV6-1
CSARDSGGQFF,TGCAGTGCTAGGGACAGCGGTGGGCAGTTCTTC,NA,TRBJ2-1,NA,TRBV20-1
CSAMVGTGDQPQHF,TGCAGTGCTATGGTCGGGACAGGGGATCAGCCCCAGCATTTT,TRBD1,TRBJ1-5,NA,TRBV20-1
CASSTGQGASIYGYTF,TGTGCCAGCAGCACAGGACAGGGGGCGAGTATCTATGGCTACACCTTC,TRBD1,TRBJ1-2,many,TRBV7-3
CASSRRQGVWETQYF,TGTGCCAGCAGTAGGCGACAGGGGGTGTGGGAGACCCAGTACTTC,TRBD1,TRBJ2-5,many,TRBV6-1
CSARDRATYEQYF,TGCAGTGCAAGGGACAGGGCCACCTACGAGCAGTACTTC,TRBD1,TRBJ2-7,NA,TRBV20-1
CASGQTGIDQPQHF,TGTGCTAGTGGTCAGACAGGTATCGATCAGCCCCAGCATTTT,NA,TRBJ1-5,many,TRBV12-5
CASSFDQQGDTQYF,TGTGCCAGCAGCTTTGACCAGCAAGGAGATACGCAGTATTTT,NA,TRBJ2-3,few,TRBV11-1
CAPSRGSIWVKVSTEAFF,TGTGCCCCCAGCAGAGGCTCTATCTGGGTTAAGGTGAGCACTGAAGCTTTCTTT,NA,TRBJ1-1,NA,TRBV15
CASSSPGTIQETQYF,TGTGCCAGCAGCTCCCCCGGGACCATTCAAGAGACCCAGTACTTC,NA,TRBJ2-5,NA,TRBV11-2
CASSYTGMQPQHF,TGTGCCAGCAGTTATACAGGGATGCAGCCCCAGCATTTT,NA,TRBJ1-5,NA,TRBV6-1
CASSFRLNTEAFF,TGTGCCAGCAGTTTCCGTTTGAACACTGAAGCTTTCTTT,NA,TRBJ1-1,many,TRBV3-1
CASSRSDTYQPQHF,TGTGCCAGCAGCCGGTCCGACACCTATCAGCCCCAGCATTTT,NA,TRBJ1-5,few,TRBV11-3
CASSDLGEAFF,TGTGCCAGCTCCGATCTAGGGGAAGCTTTCTTT,NA,TRBJ1-1,few,TRBV12-3/TRBV12-4
CASSNLTSGRARDTGELFF,TGTGCCAGCAGCAACCTGACTAGCGGGAGGGCCAGGGACACCGGGGAGCTGTTTTTT,TRBD2,TRBJ2-2,few,TRBV5-5
CASSPWTSGGETQYF,TGTGCCAGCAGCCCCTGGACTAGCGGGGGGGAGACCCAGTACTTC,TRBD2,TRBJ2-5,many,TRBV3-1
CASSSGLTQFF,TGTGCCAGCAGCTCGGGTCTCACGCAGTTCTTC,NA,TRBJ2-1,many,TRBV11-2